These 25 T cell receptor beta chains came from one sample sequenced in a study of blood T cell repertoires in COVID-19. Some clones are missing from TCRdb's copy, which holds only in-frame ones; the method was immunoSEQ multiplex PCR. Altogether roughly 70,000 clones are present, about 89% being singletons, with the ten largest covering 2.6%. What was sequenced was peripheral blood. Every receptor here comes from a man in his forties or fifties with COVID-19, enrolled during active disease.

This chain joins TRBV18 and TRBJ2-2; no clear D gene. This CDR3 has 16 residues. V dropped 3 bases and J dropped 5 bases, with 16 bases sitting between them. Germline V gives CDR1 KGHSH, CDR2 LQKENI. The CDR3 region is CASSPIFKAGTGELFF. CDR3 nucleotides: TGTGCCAGCTCACCGATTTTTAAAGCCGGGACCGGGGAGCTGTTTTTT.

This rearrangement joins TRBV9 to TRBJ2-5; perhaps TRBD2 as D (7 bases). Trimming took off 7 bases at V and 1 base at J, with 17 bases between the two ends. CDR3 length: 15 amino acids. Germline CDR1 is SGDLS and CDR2 is YYNGEE. The CDR3 bases are TGTGCCAGCGAGGAGGGGAGGGGGGGCCAAGAGACCCAGTACTTC. Translating it yields CASEEGRGGQETQYF. The full variable domain, completed using reference TRBV9 and TRBJ2-5, is DSGVTQTPKHLITATGQRVTLRCSPRSGDLSVYWYQQSLDQGLQFLIQYYNGEERAKGNILERFSAQQFPDLHSELNLSSLELGDSALYFCASEEGRGGQETQYFGPGTRLLVL.

The chain has TRBV9 and TRBJ2-1, with 7 nucleotides matching TRBD2. This CDR3 region has 15 residues. Trimming at V came to 4 bases and at J to 8 bases, leaving 12 bases not matched to a gene. Germline-derived CDR1 and CDR2 are SGDLS and YYNGEE. The CDR3 spells CASSSSAGVVDEQFF. The CDR3 DNA is TGTGCCAGCAGCTCCTCGGCGGGAGTAGTGGATGAGCAGTTCTTC.

This clone has a single count. The J gene is TRBJ2-6, the V gene TRBV30; D may be TRBD1 (7 bases). This CDR3 region has 17 residues. V was pared by 6 bases and J by 0 bases, with 18 bases between. Germline V gene data show CDR1 as GTSNPN and CDR2 as SVGIG (reference sequence). The CDR3 DNA reads TGTGCCTGTTCAGGCGGGACAGCTAACTCTGGGGCCAACGTCCTGACTTTC. As protein: CACSGGTANSGANVLTF.

The J gene is TRBJ1-1, the V gene TRBV5-5; TRBD1 is a possible D gene (6 bases). Trimming shortened V by 4 bases and J by 4 bases, and 11 bases separated the two germline ends. The CDR3 extends over 13 amino acids. CDR1 and CDR2 from the germline V gene are SGHKS and YYEKEE (reference sequence). The CDR3 nucleotides read TGTGCCAGCAGCGTAGGGGGGGGCACTGAAGCTTTCTTT. Its translation is CASSVGGGTEAFF.

V and J are TRBV6-2 or TRBV6-3 and TRBJ2-1, with 9 bases identical to TRBD2. The CDR3 covers 17 residues. J lost 10 bases, V lost 5 bases, and 18 bases had no gene match. Germline V gene sequence: CDR1 MNHEY, CDR2 SVGEGT. The CDR3 loop is CASSPIPDAGGRGEQFF. The CDR3 bases are TGTGCCAGCAGTCCCATTCCGGATGCGGGAGGGCGGGGGGAGCAGTTCTTC.

A single count supports this clone. The rearrangement links TRBV9 to TRBJ2-1; D might be TRBD2 (5 bases). Between the trimmed V and J ends, which lost 4 bases and 10 bases, there was a span of 12 bases. The germline gives CDR1 SGDLS, CDR2 YYNGEE. This CDR3 is 12 amino acids long. The DNA for the CDR3 is TGTGCCAGCAGCTTCTCCGGCGGGGAGCAGTTCTTC. Protein sequence: CASSFSGGEQFF.

This clone is deemed medium-sized. The rearrangement links TRBV9 to TRBJ2-1; TRBD1 is a possible D gene (6 bases). CDR1 and CDR2 from the germline V gene are SGDLS and YYNGEE. The length of the CDR3 is 15 residues. V was shortened by 0 bases and J by 6 bases, with 13 bases between the two germline ends. The CDR3 DNA sequence: TGTGCCAGCAGCGTAGCCGGGGTAGGGGGCAATGAGCAGTTCTTC. Its translation is CASSVAGVGGNEQFF.

The CDR3 nucleotides are TGTGCCAGCAGTGATGGACTAGCGGGAGTCACAGATACGCAGTATTTT. Residues: CASSDGLAGVTDTQYF. This chain links TRBV6-4 with TRBJ2-3; 13 bases line up with TRBD2. The germline V gene encodes CDR1 MRHNA and CDR2 SNTAGT. With V trimmed by 3 bases and J by 2 bases, 2 bases remained unmatched. The CDR3 length is 16 residues.

The rearrangement uses TRBV6-5 and TRBJ2-3, with unresolved D. The germline V and J ends were trimmed by 0 bases and 7 bases, with 11 bases remaining between them. This CDR3 contains 14 residues. Germline values: CDR1 MNHEY, CDR2 SVGAGI. CDR3 amino acids: CASSYSAKENTQYF. Written as DNA, the CDR3 is TGTGCCAGCAGTTACTCGGCTAAGGAGAATACGCAGTATTTT.

The V call is TRBV6-5, the J call TRBJ2-1; a possible D gene is TRBD2 (7 bases). With 4 bases removed from V and 6 bases from J, the gap between germline ends came to 16 bases. The germline gives CDR1 MNHEY, CDR2 SVGAGI. The CDR3 extends over 15 amino acids. The CDR3 is CASSSLGLGGNEQFF. The CDR3 bases are TGTGCCAGCAGTTCACTCGGACTAGGGGGCAATGAGCAGTTCTTC.

This clone was observed once. The rearrangement uses TRBV7-9 and TRBJ2-3, with TRBD2 matching over 11 bases. The CDR3 consists of 16 residues. Germline loops: CDR1 SEHNR, CDR2 FQNEAQ (reference sequence). V lost 6 bases, J lost 4 bases, and 9 bases stayed unmatched. In DNA form, the CDR3 reads TGTGCCAGCAGACCGGGGCTAGCGGGAGGACCAGATACGCAGTATTTT. Translated, it gives CASRPGLAGGPDTQYF.

The CDR3 nucleotides read TGTGCCAGCAGCACTAGAAGGGACTACGAGCAGTACTTC. Translation: CASSTRRDYEQYF. The V and J genes are TRBV7-2 and TRBJ2-7, with a tentative D call TRBD2 (5 bases). Germline V gene data show CDR1 as SGHTA and CDR2 as FQGNSA. This CDR3 is 13 amino acids long. V shed 5 bases and J shed 3 bases, with 11 bases lying between them.

The genes are TRBV30 and TRBJ2-2, with D unclear. The CDR3 has 12 amino acids. The V gene's germline CDR1 is GTSNPN and CDR2 SVGIG (reference sequence). V dropped 3 bases and J dropped 3 bases, with 5 bases sitting between them. The CDR3 DNA is TGTGCCTGGAGGTTCGACACCGGGGAGCTGTTTTTT. It codes for CAWRFDTGELFF.

The chain links TRBV5-1 to TRBJ1-5, with 8 bases identical to TRBD1. Germline V gene data show CDR1 as SGHRS and CDR2 as YFSETQ. V was clipped by 4 bases and J by 5 bases; unmatched bases: 5. This CDR3 contains 14 residues. The chain's CDR3 is CASSRGQGDQPQHF. The CDR3, as DNA: TGCGCCAGCAGCCGCGGACAGGGCGATCAGCCCCAGCATTTT.

The gene calls are TRBV6-5 and TRBJ2-3, with TRBD1 matching 12 bases. Germline trimming cut 2 bases from V and 5 bases from J; bases unmatched to any gene: 5. This CDR3 spans 16 amino acids. The germline gives CDR1 MNHEY, CDR2 SVGAGI. The CDR3 sequence: CASSYQGQGALDTQYF. CDR3 coding DNA: TGTGCCAGCAGTTACCAGGGACAGGGGGCTTTAGATACGCAGTATTTT.

The CDR3 spells CASSPPGPGYETQYF. Written as DNA, the CDR3 is TGTGCCAGCTCACCACCGGGGCCAGGTTACGAGACCCAGTACTTC. V gene TRBV18 combines with J gene TRBJ2-5; TRBD1 is a possible D gene (5 bases). The CDR3 contains 15 residues. V lost 0 bases and J 5 bases, leaving 13 bases between the germline ends. From germline, CDR1 is KGHSH and CDR2 LQKENI.

This clone came up once. DNA of the CDR3: TGTGCCAGCAGTGAAGGGACTGGGAATACGCAGTATTTT. It encodes CASSEGTGNTQYF. The chain joins TRBV6-1 to TRBJ2-3; possible D gene TRBD2, 5 bases. Germline V CDR1 and CDR2: MNHNS, SASEGT. This CDR3 spans 13 amino acids. V lost 1 base and J lost 7, with 9 bases in between.

The chain is built from TRBV9 and TRBJ2-1; unclear D gene. V lost 4 bases to trimming and J lost 9 bases, with 11 bases between them. CDR1 and CDR2 from the germline V gene are SGDLS and YYNGEE. This CDR3 contains 12 residues. CDR3 sequence (DNA): TGTGCCAGCAGCCCACGGTCGGTTGAGCAGTTCTTC. It is translated as CASSPRSVEQFF.

This chain connects TRBV2 to TRBJ1-5, with D perhaps TRBD1 (6 bases). The CDR3 has 15 amino acids. Trimming shortened V by 3 bases and J by 6 bases, and 15 bases separated the two germline ends. Looked up from germline, CDR1 is SNHLY and CDR2 is FYNNEI. CDR3 residues: CASSDEGGGGQPQHF. The CDR3 DNA reads TGTGCCAGCAGTGACGAGGGGGGAGGGGGTCAGCCCCAGCATTTT.

This sequence joins TRBV20-1 and TRBJ2-7, with a weak D call TRBD1 (5 bases). With 3 bases removed from V and 4 bases from J, the gap between germline ends came to 25 bases. CDR3 length equals 17 residues. Germline V gene lookup returns CDR1 DFQATT and CDR2 SNEGSKA (reference sequence). The CDR3 sequence: CSASSGFGTGALYEQYF. The CDR3 DNA reads TGCAGTGCTAGTTCGGGCTTCGGAACAGGAGCTCTTTACGAGCAGTACTTC.

This sequence joins TRBV19 and TRBJ2-7; 10 bases line up with TRBD2. The V gene's germline CDR1 is LNHDA and CDR2 SQIVND (reference sequence). The CDR3 sequence is 15 residues long. Trimming at V came to 11 bases and at J to 7 bases, leaving 17 bases not matched to a gene. The CDR3 spells CASISGLAGVKEQYV. CDR3 bases: TGTGCCTCAATATCCGGGCTAGCGGGAGTGAAAGAGCAGTACGTC.

The gene calls are TRBV28 and TRBJ2-6; 8 nucleotides agree with TRBD1. V gave up 6 bases and J gave up 4 bases; unmatched junction bases: 11. Germline V lookup: CDR1 MDHEN, CDR2 SYDVKM. The CDR3 runs 17 residues. The CDR3 nucleotides read TGTGCCAGCAGGTCTTCCTCAGGGGGCTCCGGGGCCAACGTCCTGACTTTC. It codes for CASRSSSGGSGANVLTF.

The table lists this clone with a few counts. The chain recombines TRBV7-9 with TRBJ2-7, with 8 nucleotides matching TRBD1. The trim removed 4 bases at V and 2 bases at J, leaving 10 bases unmatched. Germline CDR1 and CDR2: SEHNR and FQNEAQ (reference sequence). This CDR3 region has 16 residues. The CDR3 DNA follows: TGTGCCAGCAGCTCCTTTGAGACAGGGGAAACCTACGAGCAGTACTTC. Protein sequence: CASSSFETGETYEQYF.

The V and J genes are TRBV4-1 and TRBJ1-6; D uncertain. In germline, CDR1 is MGHRA, CDR2 YSYEKL. The CDR3 runs 14 residues. Trimming removed 0 bases at V and 10 bases at J, with 10 bases between. The CDR3 region has the DNA TGCGCCAGCAGCCAAGAAACAGTCAGATCACCCCTCCACTTT. It encodes CASSQETVRSPLHF.